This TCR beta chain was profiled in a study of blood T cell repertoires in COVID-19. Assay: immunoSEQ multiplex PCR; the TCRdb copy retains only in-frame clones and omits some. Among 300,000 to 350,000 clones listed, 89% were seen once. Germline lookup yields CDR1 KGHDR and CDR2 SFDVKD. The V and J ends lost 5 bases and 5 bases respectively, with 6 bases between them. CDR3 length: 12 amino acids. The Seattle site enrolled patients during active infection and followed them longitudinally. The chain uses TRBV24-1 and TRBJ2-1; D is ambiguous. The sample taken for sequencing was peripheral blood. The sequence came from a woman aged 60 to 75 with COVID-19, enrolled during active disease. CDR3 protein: CATSGSNNEQFF. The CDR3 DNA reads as TGTGCCACCAGTGGGAGTAACAATGAGCAGTTCTTC.